This section outlines one TCR beta chain sequence together with its context. This clone's antigen is unknown. No qualities accompany the bases; no much larger clone lies one base away. The CDR3 holds 12 amino acids from the cysteine to the phenylalanine. Left in the record is the CDR3 DNA by itself, 36 bases read in frame from the first base. V loses 1 base, J loses 5 bases, and the germline ends lie 3 bases apart. Looking up the germline V gene yields CDR1 SGHVS and CDR2 FNYEAQ. This record belongs to a study of blood T cell repertoires in COVID-19 (TCRdb year 2020). Looking at the study overall: Samples covering the acute and convalescent phases of COVID-19 were provided by collaborators in the United States, Italy and Spain. The material from the prospective study consisted of cDNA or gDNA derived from T cells, B-cell-depleted T cells, or PBMCs. The dataset comprised deeply sampled blood TCRbeta repertoires from subjects exposed to, actively infected with, or recovered from COVID-19. The repertoires were released in a freely available public database intended as a resource for research on the immune response to SARS-CoV-2. The samples were drawn from the first 160 participants of the ongoing ImmuneRACE study and from 950 to 1,500 subjects provided by 6 global collaborators. A de-identified subject ID, COVID-19 status, age in years and sex were almost always included in the sample metadata. HLA class I and class II types, where available, came from metadata supplied by the sample provider rather than from assay-based typing.

Another Seattle source contributed samples from volunteer blood donors who had recovered from COVID-19. Whole blood was collected in K2EDTA tubes by collaborating institutions according to the institutions' own protocols. For TCRbeta analysis, collaborator samples were shipped as frozen whole blood, as isolated PBMCs, or as DNA extracted from either sample type. TCRbeta CDR3 regions were amplified from genomic DNA using the immunoSEQ Assay, a bias-controlled multiplex PCR. In the paper's pipeline: Within the assay, amplification of reference gene primers was used to estimate how many nucleated cells each sample contained. To quantify the absolute abundance of each unique TCRbeta CDR3 rearrangement, sequence reads were collapsed and filtered. For each sample, productive Simpson clonality was calculated as the square root of Simpson's diversity index over productive rearrangements. TCRdb's version of the immuneACCESS table is confined to in-frame rearrangements and falls short of the full clone set. An unresolved V gene accounts for under half of the shortfall where checked; the remainder is of unknown origin. For V, J and clone size, that table is used; D and trimming come from the DNA. This sample has hundreds of thousands of clones in its table, and approximately 83% of those were observed once. The ten largest clones represent 2.1% of the sample.

The paper as a whole reports these results and caveats: The quantity of clinical and demographic metadata differed by source and by participant and was supplied without curation.

Sequencing was done on a sample of peripheral blood. This sequence originates from a woman between 25 and 40 years old who had recovered from COVID-19. Here the chain combines TRBV7-6 and TRBJ1-5; the D gene cannot be named for sure. The CDR3 region reads CASSLGDQPQHF. The DNA sequence follows: TGTGCCAGCAGCTTAGGAGATCAGCCCCAGCATTTT.